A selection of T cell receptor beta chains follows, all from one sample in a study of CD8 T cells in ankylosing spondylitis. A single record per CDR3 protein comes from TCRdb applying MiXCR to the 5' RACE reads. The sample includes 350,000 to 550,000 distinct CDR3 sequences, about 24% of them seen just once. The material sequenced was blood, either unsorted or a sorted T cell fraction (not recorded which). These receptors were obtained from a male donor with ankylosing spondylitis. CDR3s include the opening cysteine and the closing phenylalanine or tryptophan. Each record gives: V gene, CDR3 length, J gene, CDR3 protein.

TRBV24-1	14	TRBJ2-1	CATSDLTSDNEQFF
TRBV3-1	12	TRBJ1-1	CASRGDRTEAFF
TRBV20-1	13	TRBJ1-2	CSARAVAFYGYTF
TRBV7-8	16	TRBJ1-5	CASSLVRGGPGQPQHF
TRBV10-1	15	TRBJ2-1	CASSSDQGSYNEQFF
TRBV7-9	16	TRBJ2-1	CASSFRLRAEDNEQFF
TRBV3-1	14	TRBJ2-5	CASSLLAGEGTQYF
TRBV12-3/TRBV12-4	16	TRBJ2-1	CASSLSVGRNYNEQFF
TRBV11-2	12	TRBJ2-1	CASSLVSTSPFF
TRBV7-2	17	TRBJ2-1	CASSLFQRRSSYNEQFF
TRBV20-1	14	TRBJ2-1	CSARTKESNNEQFF
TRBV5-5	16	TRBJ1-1	CASSLGGPTMNTEAFF
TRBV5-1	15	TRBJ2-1	CASSLSSGSWDEQFF
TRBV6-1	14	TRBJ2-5	CASEAGTAPETQYF
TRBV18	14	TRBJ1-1	CASSPLTDNTEAFF
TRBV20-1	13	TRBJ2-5	CSARDVARETQYF
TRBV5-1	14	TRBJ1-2	CASGPTGGNYGYTF
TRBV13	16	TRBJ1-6	CASRLLRSSYNSPLHF
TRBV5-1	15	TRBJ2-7	CASSGGSRSSYEQYF
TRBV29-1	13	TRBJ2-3	CSSSVGGPDTQYF
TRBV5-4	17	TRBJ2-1	CASSFPRGQSQYNEQFF
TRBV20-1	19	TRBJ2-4	CSARAGPGLAGEGKNIQHF
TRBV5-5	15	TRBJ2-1	CASSLWRDPPQEQFF
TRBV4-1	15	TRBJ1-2	CASSQDGGYLVHYTF
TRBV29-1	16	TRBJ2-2	CSVGDGGRRNTGELFF
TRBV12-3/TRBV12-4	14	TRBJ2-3	CASRLAGGSDTQYF
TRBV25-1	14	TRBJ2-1	CASSEYRGTGEQFF
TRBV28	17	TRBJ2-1	CASSFRTAKSSYNEQFF
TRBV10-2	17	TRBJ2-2	CASSEGPQGVGTGELFF
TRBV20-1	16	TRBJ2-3	CSAREGGTSGTDTQYF
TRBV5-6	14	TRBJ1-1	CASQGVPGGTEAFF
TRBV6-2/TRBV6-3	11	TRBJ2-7	CASSFGNEQYF
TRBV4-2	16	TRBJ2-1	CASSQDRENRVNEQFF
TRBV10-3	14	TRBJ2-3	CAISEAQLTDTQYF
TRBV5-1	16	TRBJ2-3	CASSSGTSGSTDTQYF
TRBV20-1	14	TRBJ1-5	CSALNPTGSQPQHF
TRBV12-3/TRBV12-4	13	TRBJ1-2	CASREGQGGGYTF
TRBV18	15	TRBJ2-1	CASSPQTGGYNEQFF
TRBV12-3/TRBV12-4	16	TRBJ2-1	CASSPSGPPSYNEQFF
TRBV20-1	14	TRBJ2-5	CSAPTSGGGETQYF
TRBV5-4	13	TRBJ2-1	CASSSQGAKEQFF
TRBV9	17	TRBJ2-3	CASSPRGLAGLPDTQYF
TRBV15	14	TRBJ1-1	CATSRGQGGTEAFF
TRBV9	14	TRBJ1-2	CASSRDRTAYGYTF
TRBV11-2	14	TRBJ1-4	CASSDRATNEKLFF
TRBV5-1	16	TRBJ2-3	CASSLLTGDFTDTQYF
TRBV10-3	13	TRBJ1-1	CAISEGTTVEAFF
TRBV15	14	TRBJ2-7	CATSREVSGYEQYF
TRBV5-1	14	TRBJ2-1	CAIYSGTNYNEQFF
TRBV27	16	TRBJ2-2	CAIWDLGGRNTGELFF
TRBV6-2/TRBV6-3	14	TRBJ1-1	CASRRGQKLREAFF
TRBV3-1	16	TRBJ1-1	CASSQDSEPRDTEAFF